The rows below give T cell receptor beta chains drawn from one sample of a study of CD8 T cells in Susac syndrome. Using its own MiXCR run on the immunoSEQ multiplex PCR reads, TCRdb lists one record per CDR3 protein. The data contain some 150,000 distinct CDR3 sequences, approximately 94% of them seen just once; the ten biggest clones take up more than 0.2%. The sample was CD8+ T cells from PBMCs. The receptors come from a human donor with multiple sclerosis. The CDR3 runs from the conserved cysteine through the conserved F or W. Each record gives: V gene, J gene, CDR3 protein.

TRBV7-9	TRBJ2-2	CASSYSGANTGELFF
TRBV19	TRBJ1-5	CASSTDRGSNQPQHF
TRBV28	TRBJ2-7	CASSTRRGLGPYEQYF
TRBV4-1	TRBJ1-1	CASSQDYRDHTEAFF
TRBV7-8	TRBJ1-1	CASSLEGRGYTEAFF
TRBV7-9	TRBJ2-7	CASSLVNGQGNYEQYF
TRBV20-1	TRBJ2-7	CSALTGINYEQYF
TRBV25-1	TRBJ1-2	CASTLGADTF
TRBV2	TRBJ2-2	CASLEINTGELFF
TRBV6-6	TRBJ2-3	CASSYRPAPADTQYF
TRBV2	TRBJ1-6	CASRGQVNSPLHF
TRBV15	TRBJ2-7	CATSPNTYEQYF
TRBV10-3	TRBJ2-7	CAIRESGFVYEQYF
TRBV19	TRBJ2-1	CASSIQVNSYNEQFF
TRBV29-1	TRBJ2-6	CSVTGKTAGANVLTF
TRBV27	TRBJ2-5	CASSFGPQGAGGQYF